This paragraph reports one T cell receptor (beta chain). The antigen is unknown. This sample was included in a study of graft-versus-host responses after intestinal transplantation. Across the whole study: Recipients had multivisceral, liver-intestinal, or isolated intestinal transplants. Anti-thymocyte globulin induction was given to all recipients, followed by tacrolimus and steroids for two to four years. Study-level findings and limits: In patients with graft-donor T cell macrochimerism, allograft graft-versus-host to host-versus-graft clonal ratios were high.

Germline CDR1 LNHDA, CDR2 SQIVND (reference sequence). Trimming stripped 1 base from V and 1 base from J, with 4 bases between. This CDR3 contains 13 residues. TCRdb's copy holds only in-frame clones and misses some; the assay was immunoSEQ multiplex PCR. This sample has tens of thousands of clones, with around 90% found just once. The TCR was taken from a human patient who received an intestinal transplant, so some T cells may come from the graft donor. The chain links TRBV19 to TRBJ1-1; D unresolved. Sequences were derived from PBMCs, sampled around 320 days after intestinal transplant. The CDR3 reads CASSIGENTEAFF. In DNA form, the CDR3 reads TGTGCCAGTAGTATAGGAGAGAACACTGAAGCTTTCTTT.